Listed here are 20 T cell receptor beta chains from one sample, sequenced in a study of the immune and genomic landscape of osteosarcoma. The protocol was immunoSEQ multiplex PCR, while the TCRdb copy is restricted to in-frame clones and leaves out a portion. Among roughly 2,800 clones, more than 65% were seen once, and the ten largest hold 15% to 17%. The sample taken for sequencing was tumor tissue from a local recurrence in the femur. Receptor source: a man between 18 and 35 years old with osteosarcoma.

The chain links TRBV7-3 to TRBJ2-1; D gene ambiguous. The V end lost 0 bases, the J end lost 8 bases, and 11 bases lay between the germline ends. Germline loops: CDR1 SGHTA, CDR2 FQGTGA. The CDR3 has 14 residues. CDR3 protein: CASSLTSVGDEQFF. DNA of the CDR3: TGTGCCAGCAGCTTAACATCGGTTGGGGATGAGCAGTTCTTC.

The rearrangement links TRBV27 to TRBJ1-6; 8 bases are a match to TRBD1. J lost 7 bases, V lost 5 bases, and 13 bases had no gene match. CDR1 is MNHEY, CDR2 SMNVEV, per germline (reference sequence). The CDR3 loop spans 17 amino acids. CDR3 residues: CASSPWGGQAKNSPLHF. The CDR3 coding sequence is TGTGCCAGCAGTCCATGGGGGGGACAGGCGAAAAATTCACCCCTCCACTTT.

With respect to this clone: Germline and junction disagree at one end, which may indicate a read error. The chain couples TRBV6-6 to TRBJ2-2, with 7 bases aligning to TRBD2. The CDR3 contains 13 residues. Germline V gene data show CDR1 as MNHNY and CDR2 as SVGAGI (reference sequence). The CDR3 loop is CASSSGDSGGLFF. CDR3 nucleotide sequence: TGTGCCAGCAGTAGCGGGGACTCCGGGGGGCTGTTTTTT.

The genes are TRBV27 and TRBJ2-7, with unresolved D. This CDR3 comprises 13 residues. The V end lost 3 bases, the J end lost 3 bases, and 9 bases lay between the germline ends. Germline V lookup: CDR1 MNHEY, CDR2 SMNVEV (reference sequence). As DNA, the CDR3 is TGTGCCAGCAGTTTTAACTATAACTACGAGCAGTACTTC. This translates into CASSFNYNYEQYF.

The V call is TRBV9, the J call TRBJ2-7; 7 bases are a match to TRBD2. The germline V gene has CDR1 SGDLS and CDR2 YYNGEE. The ends lost 4 bases at V and 7 bases at J; junction bases unmatched: 14. The CDR3 length is 15 residues. The chain's CDR3 is CASSPSTSFGGEQYF. The CDR3 DNA is TGTGCCAGCAGCCCCTCGACTAGCTTTGGTGGGGAGCAGTACTTC. Variable domain in full (rest from reference TRBV9 and TRBJ2-7): DSGVTQTPKHLITATGQRVTLRCSPRSGDLSVYWYQQSLDQGLQFLIQYYNGEERAKGNILERFSAQQFPDLHSELNLSSLELGDSALYFCASSPSTSFGGEQYFGPGTRLTVT.

CDR3 residues: CASSQRAGTAYEQYF. The DNA of the CDR3 is TGTGCCAGCAGCCAACGAGCCGGGACTGCCTACGAGCAGTACTTC. V is TRBV4-2 and J is TRBJ2-7, with a tentative D call TRBD2 (6 bases). Germline values: CDR1 LGHNA, CDR2 YNFKEQ. The CDR3 length is 15 residues. V shed 2 bases and J shed 2 bases, with 13 bases lying between them.

The gene calls are TRBV10-2 and TRBJ2-1; no firm D call. The CDR3 spans 12 residues. Trimming stripped 3 bases from V and 10 bases from J, with 10 bases between. The germline CDR1 and CDR2 sequences are WSHSY and SAAADI. DNA for the CDR3: TGCGCCAGCAGTGACGCCGGCCAGGAGCAGTTCTTC. Translation gives CASSDAGQEQFF.

The V call is TRBV6-6, the J call TRBJ1-1, with 11 bases that match TRBD1. Germline values: CDR1 MNHNY, CDR2 SVGAGI (reference sequence). V was pared by 7 bases and J by 6 bases, with 4 bases of the junction left unmatched. There are 13 residues in the CDR3. The CDR3 DNA is TGTGCCAGCACACGGGGACAGGGGGCTGAAGCTTTCTTT. Residues: CASTRGQGAEAFF.

Only a few counts were recorded for this clone. The rearrangement links TRBV18 to TRBJ1-6; no clear D. Trimming cost V 2 bases and J 8 bases, with 10 bases left between them. CDR1 and CDR2 (germline): KGHSH, LQKENI. The CDR3 loop spans 14 amino acids. For the CDR3, the DNA is TGTGCCAGCTCACCAGGCGGCCCAGATTCACCCCTCCACTTT. It encodes CASSPGGPDSPLHF.

The chain has TRBV7-9 and TRBJ1-5; D might be TRBD1 (5 bases). The germline V gene has CDR1 SEHNR and CDR2 FQNEAQ (reference sequence). This CDR3 region has 15 residues. Trimming removed 5 bases at V and 4 bases at J, with 15 bases between. CDR3 nucleotides: TGTGCCAGCAGCCCGGCCGGGGCAGATAATCAGCCCCAGCATTTT. Its translation is CASSPAGADNQPQHF.

This clone is a singleton in its sample. The chain has TRBV2 and TRBJ2-1, with TRBD2 matching 11 bases. The length of the CDR3 is 14 residues. Germline V gives CDR1 SNHLY, CDR2 FYNNEI. Germline trimming cut 0 bases from V and 10 bases from J; bases unmatched to any gene: 2. The CDR3 bases are TGTGCCAGCAGTGAAGCTAGCGGGGGGGCGGAGCAGTTCTTC. It yields the protein CASSEASGGAEQFF.

The J gene is TRBJ1-4, the V gene TRBV14; D ambiguous. Trimming took off 2 bases at V and 4 bases at J, with 5 bases between the two ends. The CDR3 spans 13 residues. Germline V gene sequence: CDR1 SGHDN, CDR2 FVKESK. CDR3 nucleotides: TGTGCCAGCAGCCAACAGGTTAATGAAAAACTGTTTTTT. Residues: CASSQQVNEKLFF.

The chain carries TRBV18 and TRBJ1-1; D remains ambiguous. CDR1 and CDR2 (germline): KGHSH, LQKENI. V was pared by 4 bases and J by 6 bases, with 9 bases between. This CDR3 comprises 12 residues. CDR3 sequence (DNA): TGTGCCAGCTCACAAGGGATGGCTGAAGCTTTCTTT. Amino acids: CASSQGMAEAFF.

This clone was seen once. This rearrangement joins TRBV11-2 to TRBJ2-7; D unclear. V was cut by 3 bases and J by 5 bases, with 5 bases left in between. Germline CDR1 reads SGHAT; CDR2 reads FQNNGV. The CDR3 totals 11 residues. CDR3 amino acids: CASSFANEQYF. DNA for the CDR3: TGTGCCAGCAGCTTCGCCAACGAGCAGTACTTC.

V is TRBV5-4 and J is TRBJ1-1; D not certain. This CDR3 contains 14 residues. Germline V gene data show CDR1 as SGHNT and CDR2 as YYREEE (reference sequence). V was shortened by 4 bases and J by 3 bases, with 13 bases between the two germline ends. CDR3 coding DNA: TGTGCCAGCAGCGGGAGGGTTGGTGACACTGAAGCTTTCTTT. This sequence encodes CASSGRVGDTEAFF.

The chain joins TRBV28 to TRBJ1-6; 10 bases match TRBD1. The CDR3 is made up of 17 amino acids. After removal of 7 bases from V and 13 bases from J, the junction contained 19 bases not matched to a gene. CDR1 MDHEN and CDR2 SYDVKM come from the germline V gene. The CDR3 nucleotides are TGTGCCAGCACCCTGCCGGGACAGGGGACTAGGGTTTCTCCCCTCCACTTT. It yields the protein CASTLPGQGTRVSPLHF.

The rearrangement links TRBV5-6 to TRBJ2-7; D gene unclear. The V gene's germline CDR1 is SGHDT and CDR2 YYEEEE. V lost 0 bases and J lost 0, with 4 bases in between. CDR3 length equals 13 residues. In DNA, the CDR3 is TGTGCCAGCAGCTTGGGGAGCTCCTACGAGCAGTACTTC. This codes for CASSLGSSYEQYF.

This clone was seen just once. The chain couples TRBV30 to TRBJ1-4; perhaps TRBD1 as D (5 bases). Trimming took off 6 bases at V and 0 bases at J, with 17 bases between the two ends. The CDR3 covers 16 residues. Per germline, CDR1 GTSNPN and CDR2 SVGIG (reference sequence). The CDR3 protein is CACQSRAQTTNEKLFF. The DNA of the CDR3 is TGTGCCTGCCAGTCCAGGGCCCAGACAACTAATGAAAAACTGTTTTTT.

This chain joins TRBV10-3 and TRBJ1-5, with 8 bases lining up with TRBD1. Germline CDR1 and CDR2: ENHRY and SYGVKD. The CDR3 spans 15 residues. V lost 3 bases, J lost 6 bases, and 7 bases stayed unmatched. The CDR3 region has the DNA TGTGCCATCAGTGAAACGGACAGGGAGACTCAGCCCCAGCATTTT. Its protein product is CAISETDRETQPQHF.

The chain is built from TRBV19 and TRBJ2-6; unclear D gene. Germline CDR1 LNHDA, CDR2 SQIVND (reference sequence). V was pared by 6 bases and J by 0 bases, with 12 bases between. The CDR3 runs to 16 residues. CDR3 coding DNA: TGTGCCAGTAGCCCTCCTATGAGCTCTGGGGCCAACGTCCTGACTTTC. As protein: CASSPPMSSGANVLTF.